This TCR beta chain is drawn from a study of blood T cell repertoires in COVID-19. The wider study: Italy, Spain and the United States were the sources of the convalescent and acute COVID-19 samples. Sample material is recorded as cDNA or gDNA derived from T cells, B-cell-depleted T cells, or PBMCs.

As handled by the study authors: Amplification of reference gene primers was used by the study to estimate nucleated cell counts. Repertoires were generated with immunoSEQ multiplex PCR, while TCRdb's copy carries only in-frame clones and drops some. The D gene and trimming were derived from the DNA, and the V and J assignments and clone size from that table. The sample yields 150,000 to 200,000 clones, 89% seen once. The length of the CDR3 is 15 residues. V trimming: 8 bases; J trimming: 3 bases; junction bases outside the gene matches: 10. Germline V lookup: CDR1 ENHRY, CDR2 SYGVKD. The sequence was collected from a middle-aged man with acute or convalescent COVID-19. The sequencing sample was made of peripheral blood. The chain carries TRBV10-3 and TRBJ1-1, with TRBD1 matching 9 bases. The CDR3 protein is CAISDRGEGHTEAFF. CDR3 bases: TGTGCCATCTCGGACAGGGGAGAGGGCCACACTGAAGCTTTCTTT.